This entry lists 32 T cell receptor beta chains sequenced from one sample in a study of Ad26.COV2.S vaccination and SARS-CoV-2 variants. Repertoires were generated with immunoSEQ multiplex PCR, while TCRdb's copy carries only in-frame clones and drops some. The sample shows 430,000 or so clones, roughly 89% of them seen only once. This sample's treatment: about 20 received Ad26.COV2.S at low or high dose, single or two shots; about 5 received placebo; per-sample allocation not given. Sampling happened 63 days after the first vaccine or placebo injection. The source was peripheral blood, collected in a trial of Ad26.COV2.S vaccine versus placebo. These receptor sequences come from a person between 18 and 65 years old who received the Ad26.COV2.S COVID-19 vaccine or a placebo.

The J gene is TRBJ2-3, the V gene TRBV9; maybe TRBD2 (6 bases). CDR1 is SGDLS and CDR2 is YYNGEE in the germline V gene. Trimming took 3 bases from V and 2 from J, leaving 13 bases between them. This CDR3 region has 15 residues. CDR3 nucleotides: TGTGCCAGCAGCGCTCAACTAGCCGCCACAGATACGCAGTATTTT. Protein product: CASSAQLAATDTQYF.

CDR3 sequence (DNA): TGTGCCAGCAGGTACCCCGTGAACACTGAAGCTTTCTTT. Translation gives CASRYPVNTEAFF. The V and J genes are TRBV7-9 and TRBJ1-1; D unclear. The CDR3 runs 13 residues. With 6 bases removed from V and 0 bases from J, the gap between germline ends came to 8 bases. The germline V gene has CDR1 SEHNR and CDR2 FQNEAQ (reference sequence). Full variable domain (remainder filled in from reference TRBV7-9 and TRBJ1-1): DTGVSQNPRHKITKRGQNVTFRCDPISEHNRLYWYRQTLGQGPEFLTYFQNEAQLEKSRLLSDRFSAERPKGSFSTLEIQRTEQGDSAMYLCASRYPVNTEAFFGQGTRLTVV.

The genes are TRBV11-3 and TRBJ2-5; 11 bases match TRBD2. The CDR3 spans 15 residues. In germline, CDR1 is SGHNT, CDR2 YENEEA. J lost 3 bases, V lost 5 bases, and 5 bases had no gene match. The CDR3 bases are TGTGCCAGCAGCATTAGCGGGGGGGCTAAAGAGACCCAGTACTTC. Translation gives CASSISGGAKETQYF.

The rearrangement joins TRBV24-1 to TRBJ2-1, with D perhaps TRBD1 (6 bases). V lost 3 bases and J lost 8, with 19 bases in between. The CDR3 sequence is 16 residues long. Germline V gene sequence: CDR1 KGHDR, CDR2 SFDVKD. CDR3 DNA sequence: TGTGCCACCAGTGATAGTCCGGGACAAAGAGGCGATGAGCAGTTCTTC. It specifies CATSDSPGQRGDEQFF.

This chain links TRBV3-1 (or the pseudogene TRBV3-2) with TRBJ2-3; D possibly matches TRBD1 or TRBD2 (5 bases each). Germline CDR1 and CDR2: LGHDT and YNNKEL (reference sequence). The CDR3 loop spans 15 amino acids. V lost 0 bases and J lost 4, with 11 bases in between. This chain's CDR3 is CASSQDVGVPDTQYF. Here the CDR3 DNA reads TGTGCCAGCAGCCAAGATGTGGGGGTTCCAGATACGCAGTATTTT.

This CDR3 is CASSPRSFVGNEQFF. In nucleotides, the CDR3 is TGTGCCAGCAGCCCACGCTCCTTCGTGGGGAATGAGCAGTTCTTC. The chain couples TRBV9 to TRBJ2-1; D gene ambiguous. Looked up from germline, CDR1 is SGDLS and CDR2 is YYNGEE. The V gene lost 4 bases and the J gene lost 7 bases, with 18 bases spanning the gap. The CDR3 length is 15 residues.

The gene calls are TRBV30 and TRBJ1-1; 8 positions agree with TRBD1. CDR3 length equals 14 residues. CDR1 and CDR2 from the germline V gene are GTSNPN and SVGIG (reference sequence). Losses at the gene ends were 0 bases for V and 5 bases for J; bases not matched to a gene: 5. The CDR3 nucleotides are TGTGCCTGGAGTGTTGACAGGGGTTTAACTGAAGCTTTCTTT. Translating it yields CAWSVDRGLTEAFF.

Comments on this clone: At one end, the junction sequence differs from germline, possibly due to a read error. This chain connects TRBV5-1 to TRBJ2-1; TRBD1 matches 8 bases. The CDR3 runs to 12 residues. Germline-derived CDR1 and CDR2 are SGHRS and YFSETQ. CDR3 protein: CASSLDRDRYIF. The CDR3 bases are TGCGCCAGCAGCCTAGACCGGGACAGGTACATCTTC.

This clone was detected only once. V gene TRBV25-1 combines with J gene TRBJ1-4, with D uncertain. The germline V gene has CDR1 MGHDK and CDR2 SYGVNS. This CDR3 contains 12 residues. V dropped 6 bases and J dropped 0 bases, with 2 bases sitting between them. DNA of the CDR3: TGTGCCAGCAGCGCAACTAATGAAAAACTGTTTTTT. Translated, it gives CASSATNEKLFF.

The V call is TRBV5-6, the J call TRBJ2-3, with D possibly matching TRBD2 (6 bases). Trimming cost V 10 bases and J 1 base, with 16 bases left between them. Germline V lookup: CDR1 SGHDT, CDR2 YYEEEE. This CDR3 has 14 amino acids. The CDR3 DNA follows: TGTGCCTCGGGCCGGGAGCGGGGCACAGATACGCAGTATTTT. Translation: CASGRERGTDTQYF.

The chain uses TRBV25-1 and TRBJ2-5; possible D gene TRBD1, 6 bases. V shed 4 bases and J shed 5 bases, with 23 bases lying between them. CDR3 length equals 17 residues. Germline CDR1 and CDR2: MGHDK and SYGVNS. CDR3 sequence (DNA): TGTGCCAGCAGTGGTCTTGGTGGGACAACTCCTTTTGAGACCCAGTACTTC. This gives the protein CASSGLGGTTPFETQYF.

The genes are TRBV5-1 and TRBJ1-6, with 7 bases that match TRBD1. This CDR3 spans 15 amino acids. Trimming cost V 4 bases and J 5 bases; bases outside gene matches: 6. Germline CDR1 is SGHRS and CDR2 is YFSETQ. CDR3 loop: CASSRLTGHNSPLHF. As DNA, the CDR3 is TGCGCCAGCAGCCGCCTGACAGGGCATAATTCACCCCTCCACTTT.

This chain connects TRBV7-6 to TRBJ2-2, with unresolved D. With 0 bases removed from V and 0 bases from J, the gap between germline ends came to 8 bases. The CDR3 runs 16 residues. The V gene's germline CDR1 is SGHVS and CDR2 FNYEAQ. The CDR3 DNA is TGTGCCAGCAGCTTAGCAGGGATCGCGAACACCGGGGAGCTGTTTTTT. This encodes CASSLAGIANTGELFF. Looking up the rest from reference TRBV7-6 and TRBJ2-2 gives the full variable domain: GAGVSQSPRYKVTKRGQDVALRCDPISGHVSLYWYRQALGQGPEFLTYFNYEAQQDKSGLPNDRFSAERPEGSISTLTIQRTEQRDSAMYRCASSLAGIANTGELFFGEGSRLTVL.

The V call is TRBV11-2, the J call TRBJ2-7; 7 positions agree with TRBD1. Losses at the gene ends were 1 base for V and 6 bases for J; bases not matched to a gene: 12. The CDR3 sequence is 16 residues long. CDR1 is SGHAT and CDR2 is FQNNGV in the germline V gene. CDR3 protein: CASSLGIRGLDGEQYF. The CDR3 DNA sequence: TGTGCCAGCAGCTTAGGTATAAGGGGGCTCGATGGCGAGCAGTACTTC.

V is TRBV5-1 and J is TRBJ2-1; 10 nucleotides line up with TRBD1. Germline V lookup: CDR1 SGHRS, CDR2 YFSETQ. V dropped 0 bases and J dropped 8; count of bases not matched to a gene: 8. The CDR3 has 16 amino acids. The CDR3 spells CASSLEGQGFLDEQFF. In DNA form, the CDR3 reads TGCGCCAGCAGCTTGGAGGGACAGGGGTTTTTGGATGAGCAGTTCTTC.

This clone came up a few times. The V gene is TRBV4-1, the J gene TRBJ2-7; 10 nucleotides align to TRBD2. The germline gives CDR1 MGHRA, CDR2 YSYEKL. J gave up 2 bases and V 4 bases, and 5 bases lay outside the gene matches. There are 15 residues in the CDR3. In DNA, the CDR3 is TGCGCCAGCAGCCTACCGGGACTAGCGACCTACGAGCAGTACGTC. Translation: CASSLPGLATYEQYV.

This rearrangement joins TRBV5-4 to TRBJ2-1, with D maybe TRBD2 (6 bases). Looked up from germline, CDR1 is SGHNT and CDR2 is YYREEE (reference sequence). The germline V and J ends were trimmed by 4 bases and 1 base, with 9 bases remaining between them. The length of the CDR3 is 14 residues. This CDR3 is CASSRSGSYNEQFF. Here the CDR3 DNA reads TGTGCCAGCAGCCGTAGCGGTTCCTACAATGAGCAGTTCTTC.

The chain has TRBV7-9 and TRBJ2-2; 7 bases match TRBD2. The length of the CDR3 is 14 residues. V lost 7 bases to trimming and J lost 3 bases; unmatched junction nucleotides: 5. In germline, CDR1 is SEHNR, CDR2 FQNEAQ (reference sequence). The CDR3 DNA sequence: TGTGCCAGCATAAAGGCGGGAGACACCGGGGAGCTGTTTTTT. Encoded protein: CASIKAGDTGELFF.

This clone was seen just once. The genes are TRBV28 and TRBJ1-3; tentatively, D is TRBD1 (6 bases). Trimming took 5 bases from V and 0 from J, leaving 17 bases between them. This CDR3 is built from 17 residues. Looked up from germline, CDR1 is MDHEN and CDR2 is SYDVKM. The CDR3 nucleotides are TGTGCCAGCAGTCTCCTCACAGGGACCTACTCTGGAAACACCATATATTTT. Protein product: CASSLLTGTYSGNTIYF.

V and J are TRBV19 and TRBJ1-1; the D is unclear. Between the trimmed V and J ends, which lost 7 bases and 2 bases, there was a span of 14 bases. Germline CDR1 is LNHDA and CDR2 is SQIVND (reference sequence). This CDR3 region has 14 residues. The CDR3 loop reads CASNLGGRNTEAFF. The CDR3 DNA reads as TGTGCCAGTAATTTGGGAGGTCGTAACACTGAAGCTTTCTTT. The full variable domain, its missing parts supplied by reference TRBV19 and TRBJ1-1, is DGGITQSPKYLFRKEGQNVTLSCEQNLNHDAMYWYRQDPGQGLRLIYYSQIVNDFQKGDIAEGYSVSREKKESFPLTVTSAQKNPTAFYLCASNLGGRNTEAFFGQGTRLTVV.

The genes are TRBV19 and TRBJ2-3, with TRBD2 matching over 8 bases. Germline V gene sequence: CDR1 LNHDA, CDR2 SQIVND (reference sequence). V shed 0 bases, J shed 5 bases, and the junction held 7 bases outside the gene matches. The CDR3 contains 16 residues. Here the CDR3 reads CASSIDLPGGQDTQYF. CDR3 nucleotide sequence: TGTGCCAGTAGTATAGATCTCCCGGGGGGGCAAGATACGCAGTATTTT.

The chain uses TRBV27 and TRBJ1-1; maybe TRBD1 (6 bases). Germline loops: CDR1 MNHEY, CDR2 SMNVEV (reference sequence). This CDR3 is 15 amino acids long. The V end was cut by 0 bases, the J end by 1 base, with 9 bases between. CDR3 coding DNA: TGTGCCAGCAGTTTATCGGCAGGGGCGAACACTGAAGCTTTCTTT. This sequence encodes CASSLSAGANTEAFF.

The V and J genes are TRBV9 and TRBJ2-3; D is possibly TRBD1 or TRBD2 (7 bases each). This CDR3 has 14 amino acids. Germline V gene lookup returns CDR1 SGDLS and CDR2 YYNGEE. Trimming removed 4 bases at V and 6 bases at J, with 15 bases between. The CDR3 spells CASSPGGGPDTQYF. The CDR3 coding sequence is TGTGCCAGCAGCCCAGGGGGGGGTCCGGATACGCAGTATTTT.

The gene calls are TRBV18 and TRBJ1-5; no clear D. Trimming took off 2 bases at V and 2 bases at J, with 10 bases between the two ends. Germline V lookup: CDR1 KGHSH, CDR2 LQKENI. The CDR3 spans 15 residues. CDR3 sequence reads: CASSPGLMGNQPQHF. Here the CDR3 DNA reads TGTGCCAGCTCACCAGGGTTGATGGGCAATCAGCCCCAGCATTTT.

The genes are TRBV5-1 and TRBJ1-1; D may be TRBD1 (5 bases). Looked up from germline, CDR1 is SGHRS and CDR2 is YFSETQ. V was cut by 3 bases and J by 11 bases, with 17 bases left in between. The CDR3 runs to 13 residues. The CDR3 loop reads CASSSDGGGEAFF. CDR3 DNA sequence: TGCGCCAGCAGCTCCGACGGGGGAGGTGAGGCTTTCTTT.

The chain joins TRBV4-3 to TRBJ1-4; perhaps TRBD1 as D (6 bases). The CDR3 spans 15 residues. Germline CDR1 is LGHNA and CDR2 is YSLEER. V was pared by 0 bases and J by 3 bases, with 8 bases between. The CDR3 reads CASSQDAGANEKLFF. As DNA, the CDR3 is TGCGCCAGCAGCCAAGACGCAGGGGCTAATGAAAAACTGTTTTTT.

In this sample, this clone turned up once. The rearrangement uses TRBV19 and TRBJ2-2; D remains unclear. CDR1 is LNHDA and CDR2 is SQIVND in the germline V gene (reference sequence). With 8 bases removed from V and 6 bases from J, the gap between germline ends came to 10 bases. The CDR3 has 12 amino acids. The DNA of the CDR3 is TGTGCCAGTGTTTCCGGGTCCGGGGAGCTGTTTTTT. Amino acid sequence: CASVSGSGELFF.

The chain recombines TRBV20-1 with TRBJ1-5; the match to TRBD1 covers 10 bases. The J segment lost 3 bases and the V segment lost 3 bases, leaving 8 bases of the junction unmatched. CDR1 and CDR2 from the germline V gene are DFQATT and SNEGSKA (reference sequence). There are 16 residues in the CDR3. Here the CDR3 DNA reads TGCAGTGCTAGTGGCGGACAGGGGGTTACCAATCAGCCCCAGCATTTT. It encodes CSASGGQGVTNQPQHF.

The gene calls are TRBV19 and TRBJ2-2; possible D gene TRBD2, 5 bases. CDR3 length: 15 residues. From germline, CDR1 is LNHDA and CDR2 SQIVND (reference sequence). The V and J ends lost 5 bases and 4 bases respectively, with 14 bases between them. For the CDR3, the DNA is TGTGCCAGTAGTTCCGATCGGGGTGGCACCGGGGAGCTGTTTTTT. This gives the protein CASSSDRGGTGELFF.

J is TRBJ1-1 and V is TRBV5-5, with TRBD1 identical over 9 bases. Looked up from germline, CDR1 is SGHKS and CDR2 is YYEKEE (reference sequence). J gave up 5 bases and V 4 bases, and 9 bases lay outside the gene matches. The CDR3 covers 15 residues. The CDR3 bases are TGTGCCAGCAGCGGACCCGGGACAGGGTGGACTGAAGCTTTCTTT. Translating it yields CASSGPGTGWTEAFF.

V usage is TRBV6-1 and J usage is TRBJ2-7, with D maybe TRBD1 (5 bases). Trimming took off 1 base at V and 0 bases at J, with 13 bases between the two ends. The CDR3 is made up of 16 amino acids. CDR1 is MNHNS, CDR2 SASEGT, per germline. The CDR3 protein is CASSEVQGWASYEQYF. For the CDR3, the DNA is TGTGCCAGCAGTGAAGTTCAGGGTTGGGCCTCCTACGAGCAGTACTTC.

J is TRBJ2-7 and V is TRBV29-1, with D unresolved. The CDR3 is 11 amino acids. Germline V gene data show CDR1 as SQVTM and CDR2 as ANQGSEA. The CDR3 nucleotides are TGCAGTGGGTTAAAAGGGTCCGAGCAGTACTTC. It specifies CSGLKGSEQYF.